This TCR beta chain was identified during a study of blood T cell repertoires in COVID-19. Study context: T cells, B-cell-depleted T cells, or PBMCs provided the cDNA or gDNA that served as material.

The V and J ends lost 5 bases and 4 bases respectively, with 18 bases between them. The V gene's germline CDR1 is SGHVS and CDR2 FQNEAQ. The CDR3 loop spans 15 amino acids. Some clones are missing from TCRdb's copy, which holds only in-frame ones; the method was immunoSEQ multiplex PCR. The sample records 90,000 or so clones, 79% being singletons. The chain has TRBV7-8 and TRBJ2-7, with D possibly TRBD1 on 6 matching bases. The receptor comes from a human donor in a cohort sampled during active COVID-19. The sequenced sample consisted of peripheral blood. CDR3 protein: CASSQTGTQNYEQYF. CDR3 bases: TGTGCCAGCAGCCAAACCGGGACACAGAATTACGAGCAGTACTTC.